The 12 T cell receptor beta chains below all came from one sample that was sequenced in a study of response to subunit inactivated influenza vaccine. TCRdb redid the calling of the RT-PCR reads with MiXCR, one entry per CDR3 protein. The data hold about 700,000 distinct CDR3 sequences, with around 14% observed a single time. The starting material was PBMCs from blood, obtained 14 to 15 days before vaccination. These TCRs come from a man aged 45-60 years who received an inactivated influenza vaccine.

The chain carries TRBV5-1 and TRBJ2-1, with D perhaps TRBD2 (6 bases). Trimming stripped 2 bases from V and 4 bases from J, with 13 bases between. The CDR3 sequence is 15 residues long. Per the germline V gene, CDR1 is SGHRS and CDR2 is YFSETQ. CDR3 sequence (DNA): TGCGCCAGCAGCTTTTCGGCCCGGGGGTACAATGAGCAGTTCTTC. Translated, it gives CASSFSARGYNEQFF.

The chain carries TRBV7-9 and TRBJ2-3; 8 nucleotides agree with TRBD2. This CDR3 comprises 15 residues. Germline loops: CDR1 SEHNR, CDR2 FQNEAQ (reference sequence). J was trimmed by 0 bases and V by 5 bases; bases with no gene match: 4. The CDR3 nucleotides are TGTGCCAGCAGCCAGACTAGCGCAAGCACAGATACGCAGTATTTT. Its translation: CASSQTSASTDTQYF.

This clonotype came up once. The junction departs from the called germline gene at one end, perhaps through a read error. The V and J genes are TRBV7-9 and TRBJ2-1; D remains unclear. From germline, CDR1 is SEHNR and CDR2 FQNEAQ (reference sequence). The CDR3 sequence is 11 residues long. The CDR3 region has the DNA TGTGCCAACAGCGTCGATGCGCATGAGTTCTTC. Protein sequence: CANSVDAHEFF.

J is TRBJ1-5 and V is TRBV24-1, with unresolved D. Germline V gives CDR1 KGHDR, CDR2 SFDVKD. The CDR3 is 15 amino acids. V shed 4 bases and J shed 2 bases, with 11 bases lying between them. DNA for the CDR3: TGTGCCACCAGTGACCGAAAGACCCGCAATCAGCCCCAGCATTTT. This encodes CATSDRKTRNQPQHF.

In its sample, this clonotype was seen many times. J is TRBJ1-6 and V is TRBV5-1; 7 positions match TRBD1. The CDR3 is 16 amino acids. Germline CDR1 reads SGHRS; CDR2 reads YFSETQ. With V trimmed by 4 bases and J by 7 bases, 11 bases remained unmatched. The CDR3 nucleotides read TGCGCCAGCAGCCAAACAGGGGACCTCGGGAATTCACCCCTCCACTTT. This gives the protein CASSQTGDLGNSPLHF.

In this sample, this clonotype turned up a few times. The chain joins TRBV6-2 or TRBV6-3 to TRBJ2-1; possibly TRBD2 for D (5 bases). The V gene lost 6 bases and the J gene lost 11 bases, with 17 bases spanning the gap. CDR1 is MNHEY and CDR2 is SVGEGT in the germline V gene. CDR3 length: 13 amino acids. CDR3 amino acids: CASSALHLAQQFF. The CDR3 nucleotides are TGTGCCAGCAGCGCCCTCCACCTAGCACAGCAGTTCTTC.

Ten or more counts support this clonotype. The chain links TRBV11-2 to TRBJ2-3, with 8 bases that match TRBD2. Germline CDR1 reads SGHAT; CDR2 reads FQNNGV. The CDR3 totals 18 residues. Trimming at V came to 6 bases and at J to 0 bases, leaving 14 bases not matched to a gene. The DNA of the CDR3 is TGTGCCAGCAGGACACAAACTAGCGGAGGATTTAGCACAGATACGCAGTATTTT. Its protein is CASRTQTSGGFSTDTQYF.

The table lists this clonotype with a few counts. The rearrangement uses TRBV5-1 and TRBJ2-2, with TRBD2 matching 9 bases. The CDR3 has 14 residues. V gave up 4 bases and J gave up 5 bases; unmatched junction bases: 3. In germline, CDR1 is SGHRS, CDR2 YFSETQ. In DNA, the CDR3 is TGCGCCAGCAGCATAACTAGCGGGACCGGGGAGCTGTTTTTT. Its translation: CASSITSGTGELFF.

This clonotype was counted a few times. V usage is TRBV12-3 or TRBV12-4 and J usage is TRBJ2-5; D gene unclear. The CDR3 contains 13 residues. Trimming pared 5 bases from V and 5 bases from J, leaving 12 bases between. The CDR3 coding sequence is TGTGCCAGCAGTATACGGTCGGCGGAGACCCAGTACTTC. Translated, it gives CASSIRSAETQYF.

This clonotype was counted only a few times. V usage is TRBV7-8 and J usage is TRBJ2-1; D unclear. The germline CDR1 and CDR2 sequences are SGHVS and FQNEAQ. Trimming stripped 4 bases from V and 7 bases from J, with 17 bases between. CDR3 length equals 15 residues. The CDR3 bases are TGTGCCAGCAGCTCACCTACCGGGCGTTTGAATGAGCAGTTCTTC. Translating gives CASSSPTGRLNEQFF.

This clonotype was recorded a few times. The chain has TRBV20-1 and TRBJ2-7, with D maybe TRBD1 (6 bases). Trimming left V 3 bases short and J 4 bases short, with 10 bases between. This CDR3 has 12 amino acids. The germline gives CDR1 DFQATT, CDR2 SNEGSKA (reference sequence). The CDR3 spells CSARRGQYEQYF. In nucleotides, the CDR3 is TGCAGTGCTAGGCGAGGACAGTACGAGCAGTACTTC.

The rearrangement uses TRBV20-1 and TRBJ2-7; 16 nucleotides agree with TRBD2. The CDR3 is 16 residues long. Trimming cost V 4 bases and J 2 bases; bases outside gene matches: 5. CDR1 is DFQATT, CDR2 SNEGSKA, per germline (reference sequence). The CDR3, as DNA: TGCAGTGCTAAATCCGGGACTAGCGGGAGGGCCTACGAGCAGTACTTC. As protein: CSAKSGTSGRAYEQYF.